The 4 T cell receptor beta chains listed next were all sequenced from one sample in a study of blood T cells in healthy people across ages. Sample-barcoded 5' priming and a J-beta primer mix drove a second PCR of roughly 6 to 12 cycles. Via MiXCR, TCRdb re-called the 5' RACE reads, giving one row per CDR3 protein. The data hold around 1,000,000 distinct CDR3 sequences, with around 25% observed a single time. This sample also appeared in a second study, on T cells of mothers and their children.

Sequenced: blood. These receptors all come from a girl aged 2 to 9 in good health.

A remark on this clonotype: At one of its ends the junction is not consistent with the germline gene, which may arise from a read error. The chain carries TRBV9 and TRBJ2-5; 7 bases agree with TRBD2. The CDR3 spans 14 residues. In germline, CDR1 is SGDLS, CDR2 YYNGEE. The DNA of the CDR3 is TGTGCCGGCAGCTTGAGCGGGGCCACGGAGACCCAGTACTTC. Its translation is CAGSLSGATETQYF.

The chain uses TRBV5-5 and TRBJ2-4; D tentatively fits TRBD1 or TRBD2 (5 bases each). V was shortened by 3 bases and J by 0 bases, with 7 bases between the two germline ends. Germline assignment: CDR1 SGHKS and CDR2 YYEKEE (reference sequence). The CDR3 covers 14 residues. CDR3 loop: CASSWGTAKNIQYF. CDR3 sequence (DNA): TGTGCCAGCAGCTGGGGGACAGCCAAAAACATTCAGTACTTC.

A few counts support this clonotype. The CDR3 spells CASSPSAGGFEQFF. Here the CDR3 DNA reads TGTGCCAGCAGCCCCTCAGCGGGAGGGTTCGAGCAGTTCTTC. This chain uses TRBV3-1 with TRBJ2-1, with 10 bases that match TRBD2. The CDR3 is made up of 14 amino acids. Trimming removed 4 bases from V and 10 bases from J; junction bases left unmatched: 7. From germline, CDR1 is LGHDT and CDR2 YNNKEL (reference sequence).

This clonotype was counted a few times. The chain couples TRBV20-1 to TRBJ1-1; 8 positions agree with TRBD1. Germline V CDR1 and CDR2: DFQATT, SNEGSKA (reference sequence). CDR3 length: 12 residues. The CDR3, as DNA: TGCTCCGCAGGGGGCACGGACACTGAAGCTTTCTTT. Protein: CSAGGTDTEAFF.